This is a list of T cell receptor beta chains from one sample in a study of response to subunit inactivated influenza vaccine. MiXCR, run by TCRdb on the RT-PCR reads, gives a single entry per CDR3 protein. The sample carries 450,000 to 600,000 distinct CDR3 sequences, under 9% recorded once. Sequencing was performed on PBMCs from blood, taken around 2 years after vaccination. These receptors originate from a man between 50 and 69 years old who received an inactivated influenza vaccine. CDR3s include the opening cysteine and the closing phenylalanine or tryptophan. The D gene is left open where the match is weak. Not all rows give a size; the values are once, few, many and, for expanded clones, a class.

d_call: .
j_call: TRBJ2-7
clone_size: few
v_call: TRBV5-1
cdr3_nt: TGCGCCAGCAGGCCTCTGCTCTCCTACGAGCAGTACTTC
cdr3_aa: CASRPLLSYEQYF

d_call: TRBD2
j_call: TRBJ2-3
clone_size: .
v_call: TRBV5-5
cdr3_nt: TGTGCCAGCAGCCTGGGACTAGCGGGGAGCTGGGCAGATACGCAGTATTTT
cdr3_aa: CASSLGLAGSWADTQYF

d_call: .
j_call: TRBJ2-5
clone_size: few
v_call: TRBV14
cdr3_nt: TGTGCCAGCAGCCAACGGGGGAGCCAGACCCAGTACTTC
cdr3_aa: CASSQRGSQTQYF

d_call: .
j_call: TRBJ1-2
clone_size: .
v_call: TRBV5-4
cdr3_nt: TGTGCCAGCAGCTTGGTGCCAGCCTATGGCTACACCTTC
cdr3_aa: CASSLVPAYGYTF

d_call: .
j_call: TRBJ2-7
clone_size: few
v_call: TRBV20-1
cdr3_nt: TGCAGTGCTACTTCGGCCCCAACCTACGAGCAGTACTTC
cdr3_aa: CSATSAPTYEQYF

d_call: TRBD1
j_call: TRBJ2-2
clone_size: .
v_call: TRBV29-1
cdr3_nt: TGCCGCGTCGATCCGACAGGGGCCGGGGAGCTGTTTTTT
cdr3_aa: CRVDPTGAGELFF

d_call: .
j_call: TRBJ1-6
clone_size: .
v_call: TRBV3-1
cdr3_nt: TGTGCCAGCAGCCAAGTGCCAGGGAATAATTCACCCCTCCACTTT
cdr3_aa: CASSQVPGNNSPLHF

d_call: .
j_call: TRBJ1-1
clone_size: .
v_call: TRBV10-3
cdr3_nt: TGTGCCATCAGTGAGTCGGCCAGGACGACCGAAGCTTTCTTT
cdr3_aa: CAISESARTTEAFF

d_call: .
j_call: TRBJ1-2
clone_size: few
v_call: TRBV20-1
cdr3_nt: TGCAGTGCTAGGTCACCATTCTATGGCTACACCTTC
cdr3_aa: CSARSPFYGYTF

d_call: .
j_call: TRBJ2-7
clone_size: .
v_call: TRBV24-1
cdr3_nt: TGTGCCACCAGGGAGGGACCGGGGGCAGGGGACGAGCAGTACTTC
cdr3_aa: CATREGPGAGDEQYF

d_call: .
j_call: TRBJ2-2
clone_size: many
v_call: TRBV5-1
cdr3_nt: TGCGCCAGCAGCTTGGAAATTTCGGCGAACACCGGGGAGCTGTTTTTT
cdr3_aa: CASSLEISANTGELFF

d_call: .
j_call: TRBJ1-4
clone_size: .
v_call: TRBV16
cdr3_nt: TGTGCCAGCAGCCCCCCCGGGCGGGCCGAAAAACTGTTTTTT
cdr3_aa: CASSPPGRAEKLFF

d_call: TRBD1
j_call: TRBJ2-1
clone_size: .
v_call: TRBV6-1
cdr3_nt: TGTGCCAGCAGGTATGACAGGGTGCAGTTCTTC
cdr3_aa: CASRYDRVQFF

d_call: .
j_call: TRBJ1-5
clone_size: few
v_call: TRBV7-2
cdr3_nt: TGTGCCAGCAGCCGAGATGGGATTCAGCCCCAGCATTTT
cdr3_aa: CASSRDGIQPQHF

d_call: .
j_call: TRBJ2-7
clone_size: few
v_call: TRBV15
cdr3_nt: TGTGCCACCAGCTGGGGTCCGGATGTCGAGCAGTACTTC
cdr3_aa: CATSWGPDVEQYF

d_call: .
j_call: TRBJ2-7
clone_size: few
v_call: TRBV18
cdr3_nt: TGTGCCAGCTCACCGATTCAGGGATATGAGCAGTACTTC
cdr3_aa: CASSPIQGYEQYF

d_call: .
j_call: TRBJ2-1
clone_size: few
v_call: TRBV7-8
cdr3_nt: TGTGCCAGCAGTTATAAGCGACTGGTTAAGTTACAATATGAGCAGTTCTTC
cdr3_aa: CASSYKRLVKLQYEQFF